The next 28 T cell receptor beta chains were all read from a single sample in a study of graft-versus-host responses after intestinal transplantation (dated by TCRdb to the early 2020s). Taken with the paper, the label for time point translates to: cells obtained before transplantation from donor or recipient. Which antigens these TCRs recognize remains unknown. The library was generated by the immunoSEQ multiplex PCR assay. Sourced from immuneACCESS, this table was stored by TCRdb with only in-frame sequences that have V and J called. A share of the clones is absent; for the studies checked, an unresolved V gene accounts for under half, and the remainder has no known explanation. The sample table lists roughly 120,000 clones, about nine tenths of them with a count of one. The ten largest clones add up to about 0.18% of the sample. The starting material was unstimulated CD4+ T cells sorted from spleen or lymph node cells, obtained before intestinal transplant. The source is a human donor who received an intestinal transplant.

The chain joins TRBV7-2 to TRBJ1-1, with TRBD1 as a possible D gene (5 bases). CDR1 and CDR2 (germline): SGHTA, FQGNSA. Deletions cut 1 base from V and 5 bases from J, with 17 bases between. This CDR3 spans 16 amino acids. The CDR3 DNA sequence: TGTGCCAGCAGCTTAGAGGGGACTATCCTACAAACTGAAGCTTTCTTT. Translated: CASSLEGTILQTEAFF.

V gene TRBV18 combines with J gene TRBJ1-2; 7 nucleotides agree with TRBD1. From germline, CDR1 is KGHSH and CDR2 LQKENI. This CDR3 spans 16 amino acids. V gave up 0 bases and J gave up 4 bases; unmatched junction bases: 8. For the CDR3, the DNA is TGTGCCAGCTCACCACCGAAGTCAGGGGGGCCCTATGGCTACACCTTC. Its translation: CASSPPKSGGPYGYTF. The whole variable domain, remainder taken from reference TRBV18 and TRBJ1-2, is NAGVMQNPRHLVRRRGQEARLRCSPMKGHSHVYWYRQLPEEGLKFMVYLQKENIIDESGMPKERFSAEFPKEGPSILRIQQVVRGDSAAYFCASSPPKSGGPYGYTFGSGTRLTVV.

This chain links TRBV29-1 with TRBJ1-1; 7 positions agree with TRBD1. V was clipped by 7 bases and J by 1 base; unmatched bases: 3. Germline V gene sequence: CDR1 SQVTM, CDR2 ANQGSEA. CDR3 length: 12 residues. The CDR3 loop is CSAGTANTEAFF. The CDR3 DNA is TGCAGCGCTGGGACAGCGAACACTGAAGCTTTCTTT.

The count of this clone is one. This chain uses TRBV6-1 with TRBJ2-5, with 8 bases lining up with TRBD2. The V and J ends lost 6 bases and 1 base, in that order; junction bases with no gene match: 7. From germline, CDR1 is MNHNS and CDR2 SASEGT. The CDR3 is 15 amino acids. The CDR3 DNA is TGTGCCAGCAGCCTCGGGGGGGGACGCCAAGAGACCCAGTACTTC. Translating it yields CASSLGGGRQETQYF.

The rearrangement links TRBV5-1 to TRBJ2-5, with 7 bases aligning to TRBD1. Germline V gene data show CDR1 as SGHRS and CDR2 as YFSETQ. The CDR3 extends over 13 amino acids. The junction had 7 bases not matched to a gene; V was cut back by 9 bases and J by 2 bases. CDR3 sequence reads: CATRGTEQETQYF. CDR3 coding DNA: TGCGCCACCAGGGGGACAGAACAAGAGACCCAGTACTTC.

V gene TRBV18 combines with J gene TRBJ1-2; D remains unclear. Germline-derived CDR1 and CDR2 are KGHSH and LQKENI. The CDR3 spans 15 residues. V lost 2 bases, J lost 0 bases, and 10 bases lay in between. CDR3 in DNA: TGTGCCAGCTCACCATCCTACGGAGCTAACTATGGCTACACCTTC. Protein: CASSPSYGANYGYTF. Based on the CDR3 plus reference TRBV18 and TRBJ1-2, the full variable domain is NAGVMQNPRHLVRRRGQEARLRCSPMKGHSHVYWYRQLPEEGLKFMVYLQKENIIDESGMPKERFSAEFPKEGPSILRIQQVVRGDSAAYFCASSPSYGANYGYTFGSGTRLTVV.

The J gene is TRBJ2-5, the V gene TRBV6-1; a possible D gene is TRBD1 (5 bases). CDR1 is MNHNS, CDR2 SASEGT, per germline. The CDR3 contains 13 residues. V lost 8 bases and J lost 5, with 15 bases in between. The CDR3 coding sequence is TGTGCCAGCGCACAGGTAGTTGGGGAGACCCAGTACTTC. Translation: CASAQVVGETQYF.

The chain joins TRBV27 to TRBJ2-6; a possible D gene is TRBD1 (5 bases). Germline loops: CDR1 MNHEY, CDR2 SMNVEV (reference sequence). The V gene lost 5 bases and the J gene lost 2 bases, with 16 bases spanning the gap. This CDR3 is built from 17 residues. The CDR3 loop reads CASSRVFLGPGANVLTF. CDR3 coding DNA: TGTGCCAGCAGTAGGGTCTTTTTGGGGCCTGGGGCCAACGTCCTGACTTTC.

The V and J genes are TRBV18 and TRBJ1-2, with D perhaps TRBD1 (6 bases). V lost 3 bases to trimming and J lost 6 bases, with 8 bases between them. Looked up from germline, CDR1 is KGHSH and CDR2 is LQKENI. The CDR3 is made up of 12 amino acids. CDR3 amino acids: CASSPTGNGYTF. In DNA form, the CDR3 reads TGTGCCAGCTCACCTACAGGGAATGGCTACACCTTC. The entire variable domain, with the rest obtained from reference TRBV18 and TRBJ1-2, is as follows: NAGVMQNPRHLVRRRGQEARLRCSPMKGHSHVYWYRQLPEEGLKFMVYLQKENIIDESGMPKERFSAEFPKEGPSILRIQQVVRGDSAAYFCASSPTGNGYTFGSGTRLTVV.

The V gene is TRBV5-3, the J gene TRBJ1-2; TRBD1 agrees at 8 bases. TRBV5-3 is an ORF; its function is uncertain. The CDR3 totals 14 residues. Losses at the gene ends were 5 bases for V and 6 bases for J; bases not matched to a gene: 9. In nucleotides, the CDR3 is TGTGCCAGAAGGTCGGACAGGGAGCGGAATGGCTACACCTTC. This translates into CARRSDRERNGYTF.

This clone was picked up one time. The CDR3 DNA reads TGTGCCACCAGCAGAGATTTGAAGACAGGGGTTTACGATGAGCAGTTCTTC. Its translation is CATSRDLKTGVYDEQFF. This rearrangement joins TRBV15 to TRBJ2-1, with 8 bases identical to TRBD1. Germline V lookup: CDR1 LNHNV, CDR2 YYDKDF (reference sequence). The V segment lost 0 bases and the J segment 8 bases; nucleotides outside the gene matches: 12. The CDR3 runs to 17 residues. Together with reference TRBV15 and TRBJ2-1, the CDR3 gives the full variable domain: DAMVIQNPRYQVTQFGKPVTLSCSQTLNHNVMYWYQQKSSQAPKLLFHYYDKDFNNEADTPDNFQSRRPNTSFCFLDIRSPGLGDTAMYLCATSRDLKTGVYDEQFFGPGTRLTVL.

The V gene is TRBV28, the J gene TRBJ1-4; TRBD1 matches 9 bases. This CDR3 contains 16 residues. Germline assignment: CDR1 MDHEN and CDR2 SYDVKM. V dropped 0 bases and J dropped 12; count of bases not matched to a gene: 11. CDR3 DNA: TGTGCCAGCAGTTTATGGGGACAGGGTGAAATGGCGGAACTGTTTTTT. It yields the protein CASSLWGQGEMAELFF.

The chain employs TRBV21-1 and TRBJ1-2. TRBV21-1 is described as a pseudogene. The CDR3 consists of 14 residues. The CDR3 loop reads CASSPPREGCGYTF. The CDR3 DNA is TGTGCCAGCAGCCCCCCTCGGGAGGGTTGTGGCTACACCTTC.

The gene calls are TRBV18 and TRBJ1-3, with TRBD1 as a possible D gene (5 bases). V lost 4 bases and J 0 bases, leaving 10 bases between the germline ends. The CDR3 sequence is 15 residues long. The germline CDR1 and CDR2 sequences are KGHSH and LQKENI. CDR3 region: CASSLTAYSGNTIYF. CDR3 sequence (DNA): TGTGCCAGCTCACTGACAGCCTACTCTGGAAACACCATATATTTT.

This clone was seen a handful of times. V and J are TRBV6-5 and TRBJ1-2; D unresolved. The CDR3 has 13 amino acids. Germline lookup yields CDR1 MNHEY and CDR2 SVGAGI. V was pared by 7 bases and J by 4 bases, with 13 bases between. CDR3 in DNA: TGTGCCAGCACAGTGGCTGGGAGCTATGGCTACACCTTC. The encoded protein is CASTVAGSYGYTF.

The rearrangement uses TRBV11-3 and TRBJ2-3; TRBD1 agrees at 10 bases. Trimming removed 3 bases from V and 1 base from J; junction bases left unmatched: 1. This CDR3 has 15 residues. Germline lookup yields CDR1 SGHNT and CDR2 YENEEA. CDR3 sequence reads: CASSFGTGGTDTQYF. The CDR3 region has the DNA TGTGCCAGCAGCTTCGGGACAGGGGGCACAGATACGCAGTATTTT. Based on the CDR3 plus reference TRBV11-3 and TRBJ2-3, the full variable domain is EAGVVQSPRYKIIEKKQPVAFWCNPISGHNTLYWYLQNLGQGPELLIRYENEEAVDDSQLPKDRFSAERLKGVDSTLKIQPAELGDSAVYLCASSFGTGGTDTQYFGPGTRLTVL.

The chain carries TRBV20-1 and TRBJ1-2; weak D call: TRBD1 (6 bases). The ends were cut back, 7 bases at V and 2 bases at J, with 8 bases in the middle. In germline, CDR1 is DFQATT, CDR2 SNEGSKA (reference sequence). There are 11 residues in the CDR3. The DNA of the CDR3 is TGCAGTGGGCAGGGGAACTATGGCTACACCTTC. Protein: CSGQGNYGYTF.

The chain recombines TRBV11-2 with TRBJ2-5; D possibly corresponds to TRBD1 (6 bases). Germline V lookup: CDR1 SGHAT, CDR2 FQNNGV. V lost 5 bases to trimming and J lost 2 bases, with 15 bases between them. The CDR3 covers 15 residues. The CDR3 DNA follows: TGTGCCAGCAGCATAGGACAGAGCCGGCAAGAGACCCAGTACTTC. Translating gives CASSIGQSRQETQYF.

The chain recombines TRBV5-1 with TRBJ1-6, with D maybe TRBD1 (5 bases). Germline lookup yields CDR1 SGHRS and CDR2 YFSETQ. This CDR3 spans 14 amino acids. V was trimmed by 0 bases and J by 10 bases, leaving 11 bases between them. The CDR3 sequence: CASSLGREGSPLHF. As DNA, the CDR3 is TGCGCCAGCAGCTTGGGCAGGGAAGGATCACCCCTCCACTTT.

CDR3 region: CASSLGSGGASYEQYF. The CDR3 DNA reads TGTGCCAGCAGCTTGGGTAGCGGGGGGGCATCCTACGAGCAGTACTTC. This chain joins TRBV5-4 and TRBJ2-7, with TRBD2 matching 11 bases. Germline V lookup: CDR1 SGHNT, CDR2 YYREEE (reference sequence). J was trimmed by 1 base and V by 0 bases; bases with no gene match: 3. The CDR3 runs 16 residues.

The rearrangement links TRBV7-3 to TRBJ2-6; D not certain. CDR3 size: 14 residues. In germline, CDR1 is SGHTA, CDR2 FQGTGA. V lost 3 bases and J 2 bases, leaving 5 bases between the germline ends. The CDR3 spells CASSFQTGANVLTF. CDR3 in DNA: TGTGCCAGCAGCTTTCAAACTGGGGCCAACGTCCTGACTTTC. Complete variable domain (other parts from reference TRBV7-3 and TRBJ2-6): GAGVSQTPSNKVTEKGKYVELRCDPISGHTALYWYRQSLGQGPEFLIYFQGTGAADDSGLPNDRFFAVRPEGSVSTLKIQRTERGDSAVYLCASSFQTGANVLTFGAGSRLTVL.

This chain joins TRBV5-1 and TRBJ2-2; TRBD2 aligns across 15 bases. The CDR3 loop spans 19 amino acids. V dropped 4 bases and J dropped 3; count of bases not matched to a gene: 10. Germline assignment: CDR1 SGHRS and CDR2 YFSETQ. The CDR3 DNA sequence: TGCGCCAGCAGCGTACATGGACTAGCGGGAGGGCCGGACACCGGGGAGCTGTTTTTT. It encodes CASSVHGLAGGPDTGELFF.

The V gene is TRBV9, the J gene TRBJ2-1, with 7 bases aligning to TRBD2. The CDR3 is 17 residues long. J lost 7 bases, V lost 4 bases, and 17 bases had no gene match. Germline assignment: CDR1 SGDLS and CDR2 YYNGEE. CDR3 DNA: TGTGCCAGCAGCCCCCGGACTAGAAGCGTCACAATGAATGAGCAGTTCTTC. Translating gives CASSPRTRSVTMNEQFF.

This chain links TRBV6-6 with TRBJ1-6; a possible D gene is TRBD1 (6 bases). The germline V gene encodes CDR1 MNHNY and CDR2 SVGAGI (reference sequence). This CDR3 contains 15 residues. Trimming stripped 5 bases from V and 7 bases from J, with 15 bases between. This CDR3 is CASSIRGQRNSPLHF. Here the CDR3 DNA reads TGTGCCAGCAGTATCCGCGGACAGCGCAATTCACCCCTCCACTTT.

The chain joins TRBV5-4 to TRBJ2-5; perhaps TRBD1 as D (5 bases). The tail of the sequence fits TRBJ2-7 better, so the J call may be wrong. Germline V CDR1 and CDR2: SGHNT, YYREEE (reference sequence). The CDR3 totals 16 residues. CDR3: CASSLGPDSLTYEQYF. The CDR3 DNA reads TGTGCCAGCAGCTTGGGACCAGACAGCTTAACCTACGAGCAGTACTTC.

This chain links TRBV6-1 with TRBJ1-4; D perhaps matches TRBD1 (6 bases). Trimming pared 4 bases from V and 5 bases from J, leaving 14 bases between. This CDR3 region has 15 residues. Germline lookup yields CDR1 MNHNS and CDR2 SASEGT. The CDR3 sequence is CASSGRDMRNEKLFF. In DNA form, the CDR3 reads TGTGCCAGCAGTGGAAGGGACATGCGAAATGAAAAACTGTTTTTT.

This chain uses TRBV25-1 with TRBJ2-4; D possibly corresponds to TRBD2 (5 bases). V lost 4 bases to trimming and J lost 6 bases, with 19 bases between them. The CDR3 spans 16 residues. CDR1 MGHDK and CDR2 SYGVNS come from the germline V gene. The DNA for the CDR3 is TGTGCCAGCAGTGTTGGCGAAGGTGGCGGGCTAAACATTCAGTACTTC. As protein: CASSVGEGGGLNIQYF.

V is TRBV5-6 and J is TRBJ1-2; 8 bases match TRBD1. The length of the CDR3 is 14 residues. Germline lookup yields CDR1 SGHDT and CDR2 YYEEEE. J gave up 0 bases and V 3 bases, and 1 base lay outside the gene matches. The CDR3: CASSWDRSNYGYTF. In nucleotides, the CDR3 is TGTGCCAGCAGCTGGGACAGGTCTAACTATGGCTACACCTTC.